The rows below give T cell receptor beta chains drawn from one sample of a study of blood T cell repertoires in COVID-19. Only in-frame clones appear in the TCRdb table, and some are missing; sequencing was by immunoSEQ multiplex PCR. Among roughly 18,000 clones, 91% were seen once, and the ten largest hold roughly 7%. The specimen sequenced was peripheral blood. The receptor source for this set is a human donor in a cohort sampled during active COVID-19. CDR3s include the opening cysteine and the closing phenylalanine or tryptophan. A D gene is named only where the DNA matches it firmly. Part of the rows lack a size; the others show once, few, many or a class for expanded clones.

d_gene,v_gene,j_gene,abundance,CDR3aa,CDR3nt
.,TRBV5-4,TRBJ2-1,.,CASSLGAGSSYNEQFF,TGTGCCAGCAGCTTGGGGGCGGGGAGCTCCTACAATGAGCAGTTCTTC
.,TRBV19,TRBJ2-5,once,CASSIDSTGKETQYF,TGTGCCAGTAGTATAGACTCAACAGGGAAAGAGACCCAGTACTTC
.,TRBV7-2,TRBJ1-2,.,CASSLAWTTNYGYTF,TGTGCCAGCAGCTTAGCCTGGACAACTAACTATGGCTACACCTTC
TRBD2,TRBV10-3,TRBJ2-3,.,CAISDSFGRGTDTQYF,TGTGCCATCAGTGACTCGTTTGGGAGGGGCACAGATACGCAGTATTTT
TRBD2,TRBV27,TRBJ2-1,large,CASSLGSAGGSIYEQFF,TGTGCCAGCAGTTTAGGGTCAGCGGGCGGGAGCATCTATGAGCAGTTCTTC
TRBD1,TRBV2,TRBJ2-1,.,CASREQGSSYNEQFF,TGTGCCAGCAGAGAACAGGGGAGCTCCTACAATGAGCAGTTCTTC
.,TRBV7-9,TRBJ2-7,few,CASSLQYYEQYF,TGTGCCAGCAGCTTACAGTACTACGAGCAGTACTTC
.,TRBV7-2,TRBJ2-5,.,CASSLGGGAETQYF,TGTGCCAGCAGCTTAGGGGGGGGCGCGGAGACCCAGTACTTC
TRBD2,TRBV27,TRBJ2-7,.,CASLGRGGPSGGPYEQYF,TGTGCCAGCCTCGGTAGGGGGGGTCCGTCGGGAGGGCCCTACGAGCAGTACTTC
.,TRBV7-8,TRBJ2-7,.,CASSLVSSSYEQYF,TGTGCCAGCAGCTTAGTTTCCAGTTCCTACGAGCAGTACTTC
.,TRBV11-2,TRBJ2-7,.,CASSVNPQHSYEQYF,TGTGCCAGCAGCGTAAACCCACAGCACTCCTACGAGCAGTACTTC
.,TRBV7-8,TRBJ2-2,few,CASSSRGELFF,TGTGCCAGCAGCTCCCGCGGGGAGCTGTTTTTT
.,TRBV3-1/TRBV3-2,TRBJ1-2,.,CASTSWGEGVGNWDGYTF,TGTGCCAGCACTAGCTGGGGGGAGGGGGTAGGGAATTGGGATGGCTACACCTTC
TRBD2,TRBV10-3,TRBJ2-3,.,CAISESLWASGLTDTQYF,TGTGCCATCAGTGAGTCGTTATGGGCTAGCGGGCTCACAGATACGCAGTATTTT
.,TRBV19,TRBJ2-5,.,CASMGRWMETQYF,TGTGCCAGTATGGGCAGGTGGATGGAGACCCAGTACTTC
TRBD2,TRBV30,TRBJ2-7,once,CAWRSSGNSYEQYF,TGTGCCTGGAGATCTAGCGGAAACTCCTACGAGCAGTACTTC
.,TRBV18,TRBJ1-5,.,CASSPSGGNQPQHF,TGTGCCAGCTCACCTTCGGGGGGCAATCAGCCCCAGCATTTT
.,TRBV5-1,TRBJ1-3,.,CASSLAGVRGGNTIYF,TGCGCCAGCAGCTTGGCCGGGGTCCGGGGGGGAAACACCATATATTTT
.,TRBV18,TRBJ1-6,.,CASSPSGANNSPLHF,TGTGCCAGCTCACCGTCAGGGGCGAATAATTCACCCCTCCACTTT
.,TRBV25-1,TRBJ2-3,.,CASSEGQGLPTDTQYF,TGTGCCAGCAGTGAAGGGCAGGGGTTACCCACAGATACGCAGTATTTT
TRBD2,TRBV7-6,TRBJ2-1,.,CASSLGLAGMNEQFF,TGTGCCAGCAGCTTAGGGCTAGCGGGGATGAATGAGCAGTTCTTC
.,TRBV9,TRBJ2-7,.,CASSVGLGSSYEQYF,TGTGCCAGCAGCGTAGGTTTAGGGAGCTCCTACGAGCAGTACTTC
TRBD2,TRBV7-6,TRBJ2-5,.,CASSSRTGGPGETQYF,TGTGCCAGCAGCTCTCGTACGGGGGGGCCAGGGGAGACCCAGTACTTC
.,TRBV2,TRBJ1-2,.,CARRTGNYGYTF,TGTGCCAGAAGAACAGGGAACTATGGCTACACCTTC
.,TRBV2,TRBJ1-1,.,CASSFPRTLKMNTEAFF,TGTGCCAGCAGTTTCCCCAGGACACTCAAAATGAACACTGAAGCTTTCTTT
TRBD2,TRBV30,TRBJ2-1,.,CAWSLPGGGNEQFF,TGTGCCTGGAGTCTTCCGGGCGGGGGGAATGAGCAGTTCTTC